The present TCR beta chain was sequenced within a study of cytomegalovirus exposure and HLA in healthy donors. Study conclusions and caveats: Cytomegalovirus-associated status was assigned to some 180 TCR beta chains.

Regarding this clone: Its antigen is not known.

CDR1 and CDR2 from the germline V gene are SNHLY and FYNNEI. The CDR3 totals 16 residues. Trimming took 4 bases from V and 6 from J; bases not matched to a gene: 11. Clones were read by immunoSEQ multiplex PCR, and TCRdb kept only the in-frame ones, dropping some. Among 150,000 to 200,000 clones listed, around 96% were seen once. This TCR was sampled from a woman between 18 and 29 years old in good health and CMV-seronegative. Sequences were obtained from PBMCs. V and J are TRBV2 and TRBJ2-1, with 8 nucleotides matching TRBD1. The CDR3 sequence is CASSGVDREVFNEQFF. The CDR3 DNA is TGTGCCAGCAGTGGGGTGGACAGGGAAGTTTTCAATGAGCAGTTCTTC.